One sample yielded the 10 T cell receptor beta chains listed below, sequenced in a study of blood T cell repertoires in COVID-19. Profiled with immunoSEQ multiplex PCR; TCRdb holds only in-frame clones, not every one. The table shows fewer than 120,000 clones, with 82% occurring only once. What was sequenced was peripheral blood. These receptors came from a woman aged 55-70 years with acute or convalescent COVID-19.

The V and J genes are TRBV12-3 or TRBV12-4 and TRBJ2-2; TRBD1 matches at 7 bases. The CDR3 runs 13 residues. The junction had 2 bases not matched to a gene; V was cut back by 3 bases and J by 7 bases. The CDR3 here is CASSLTGLGELFF. The DNA of the CDR3 is TGTGCCAGCAGTTTGACAGGGCTCGGGGAGCTGTTTTTT.

The chain is built from TRBV10-3 and TRBJ2-7; 9 bases line up with TRBD1. V was pared by 3 bases and J by 4 bases, with 13 bases of the junction left unmatched. This CDR3 contains 17 residues. Per the germline V gene, CDR1 is ENHRY and CDR2 is SYGVKD. The CDR3 DNA follows: TGTGCCATCAGTGACACGAGGTTGGACAGGGGTTCGTACGAGCAGTACTTC. Translation gives CAISDTRLDRGSYEQYF.

This rearrangement joins TRBV6-5 to TRBJ1-5; D not resolved. This CDR3 is 13 amino acids long. Trimming removed 7 bases from V and 3 bases from J, with 10 bases in between. From germline, CDR1 is MNHEY and CDR2 SVGAGI. CDR3 region: CASMVQSNQPQHF. In DNA, the CDR3 is TGTGCCAGCATGGTTCAGTCCAATCAGCCCCAGCATTTT.

This clone was seen only a few times. The same CDR3 is also encoded by other DNA sequences in this sample. The rearrangement joins TRBV10-3 to TRBJ1-2; 7 bases align to TRBD1. The CDR3 runs to 14 residues. The germline CDR1 and CDR2 sequences are ENHRY and SYGVKD. Trimming cost V 0 bases and J 5 bases; bases outside gene matches: 3. CDR3 residues: CAISESTGRYGYTF. Written as DNA, the CDR3 is TGTGCCATCAGTGAGTCGACAGGGCGGTATGGCTACACCTTC.

Notes on this clone: At the DNA level, this CDR3 is encoded by other sequences in the same sample as well. V is TRBV2 and J is TRBJ2-1; D uncertain. Germline V gene lookup returns CDR1 SNHLY and CDR2 FYNNEI. The CDR3 sequence is 10 residues long. V lost 8 bases and J 7 bases, leaving 6 bases between the germline ends. The CDR3, as DNA: TGTGCCAGCGGCCCGAATGAGCAGTTCTTC. It specifies CASGPNEQFF.

The J gene is TRBJ2-2, the V gene TRBV11-2, with TRBD2 matching 11 bases. CDR3 length: 15 amino acids. Trimming cost V 5 bases and J 7 bases; bases outside gene matches: 6. Looked up from germline, CDR1 is SGHAT and CDR2 is FQNNGV. The CDR3: CASSQLAGEVGELFF. As DNA, the CDR3 is TGTGCCAGCAGCCAACTAGCGGGGGAGGTCGGGGAGCTGTTTTTT.

The count of this clone is one. V is TRBV4-1 and J is TRBJ2-5; TRBD1 is a possible D gene (5 bases). V shed 0 bases and J shed 5 bases, with 16 bases lying between them. This CDR3 is built from 16 residues. Germline CDR1 MGHRA, CDR2 YSYEKL. This CDR3 is CASSQDINRLQETQYF. In DNA form, the CDR3 reads TGCGCCAGCAGCCAAGATATAAACAGGCTCCAGGAGACCCAGTACTTC.

This clone was picked up one time. The rearrangement joins TRBV4-3 to TRBJ2-1; 11 bases fit TRBD1. V was pared by 0 bases and J by 4 bases, with 5 bases of the junction left unmatched. This CDR3 region has 17 residues. The germline gives CDR1 LGHNA, CDR2 YSLEER. CDR3 residues: CASSQDRGTGGYNEQFF. CDR3 in DNA: TGCGCCAGCAGCCAAGACAGAGGGACAGGGGGATACAATGAGCAGTTCTTC.

The gene calls are TRBV9 and TRBJ1-5; possible D gene TRBD1, 6 bases. Trimming took 5 bases from V and 9 from J, leaving 12 bases between them. Germline assignment: CDR1 SGDLS and CDR2 YYNGEE. The CDR3 has 12 amino acids. CDR3 sequence reads: CASSRGEGPQHF. The CDR3 region has the DNA TGTGCCAGCAGTAGGGGGGAGGGGCCCCAGCATTTT.

The chain carries TRBV14 and TRBJ2-2; 10 nucleotides align to TRBD2. This CDR3 comprises 16 residues. Germline CDR1 SGHDN, CDR2 FVKESK. After removal of 4 bases from V and 3 bases from J, the junction contained 5 bases not matched to a gene. Here the CDR3 reads CASSRLAGDHTGELFF. CDR3 sequence (DNA): TGTGCCAGCAGCCGCCTAGCGGGGGACCACACCGGGGAGCTGTTTTTT.